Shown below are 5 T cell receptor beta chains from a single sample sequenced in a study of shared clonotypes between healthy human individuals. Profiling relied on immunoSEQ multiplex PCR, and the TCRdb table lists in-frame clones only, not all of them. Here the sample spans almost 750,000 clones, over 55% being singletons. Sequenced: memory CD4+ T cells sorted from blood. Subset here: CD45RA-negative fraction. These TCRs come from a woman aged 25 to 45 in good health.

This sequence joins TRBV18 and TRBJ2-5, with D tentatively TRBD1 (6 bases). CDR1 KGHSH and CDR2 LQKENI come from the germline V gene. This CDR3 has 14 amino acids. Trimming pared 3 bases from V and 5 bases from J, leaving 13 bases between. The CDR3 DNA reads TGTGCCAGCTCACCGAACAGGGCGAGGGAGACCCAGTACTTC. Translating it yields CASSPNRARETQYF.

The CDR3 DNA reads TGTGCCAGCAGCCCTCTAGCGGGAGTTGGTAATGAGCAGTTCTTC. Encoded protein: CASSPLAGVGNEQFF. The rearrangement uses TRBV5-6 and TRBJ2-1, with 10 bases fitting TRBD2. The germline V gene has CDR1 SGHDT and CDR2 YYEEEE. The CDR3 sequence is 15 residues long. J lost 7 bases, V lost 4 bases, and 8 bases had no gene match. Using reference TRBV5-6 and TRBJ2-1 for the parts outside the CDR3, the full variable domain is DAGVTQSPTHLIKTRGQQVTLRCSPKSGHDTVSWYQQALGQGPQFIFQYYEEEERQRGNFPDRFSGHQFPNYSSELNVNALLLGDSALYLCASSPLAGVGNEQFFGPGTRLTVL.

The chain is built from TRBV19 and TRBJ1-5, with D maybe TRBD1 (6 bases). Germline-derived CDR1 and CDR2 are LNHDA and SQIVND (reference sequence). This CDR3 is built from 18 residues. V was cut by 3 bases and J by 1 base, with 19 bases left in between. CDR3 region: CASSISPGGDWSNQPQHF. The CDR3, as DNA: TGTGCCAGTAGTATTTCTCCCGGGGGCGATTGGAGCAATCAGCCCCAGCATTTT. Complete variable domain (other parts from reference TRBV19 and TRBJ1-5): DGGITQSPKYLFRKEGQNVTLSCEQNLNHDAMYWYRQDPGQGLRLIYYSQIVNDFQKGDIAEGYSVSREKKESFPLTVTSAQKNPTAFYLCASSISPGGDWSNQPQHFGDGTRLSIL.

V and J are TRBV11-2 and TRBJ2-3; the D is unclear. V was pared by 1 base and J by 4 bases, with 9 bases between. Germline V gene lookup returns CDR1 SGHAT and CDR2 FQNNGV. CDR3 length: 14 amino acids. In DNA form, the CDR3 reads TGTGCCAGCAGCTTAGCTCGGAGCTCAGATACGCAGTATTTT. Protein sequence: CASSLARSSDTQYF.

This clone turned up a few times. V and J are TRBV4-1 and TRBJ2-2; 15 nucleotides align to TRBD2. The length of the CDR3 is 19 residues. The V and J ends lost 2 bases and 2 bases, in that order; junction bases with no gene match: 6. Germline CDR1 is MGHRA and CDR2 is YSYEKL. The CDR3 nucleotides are TGCGCCAGCAGCCAATCACCGGGACTAGCGGGAGGTAACACCGGGGAGCTGTTTTTT. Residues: CASSQSPGLAGGNTGELFF.